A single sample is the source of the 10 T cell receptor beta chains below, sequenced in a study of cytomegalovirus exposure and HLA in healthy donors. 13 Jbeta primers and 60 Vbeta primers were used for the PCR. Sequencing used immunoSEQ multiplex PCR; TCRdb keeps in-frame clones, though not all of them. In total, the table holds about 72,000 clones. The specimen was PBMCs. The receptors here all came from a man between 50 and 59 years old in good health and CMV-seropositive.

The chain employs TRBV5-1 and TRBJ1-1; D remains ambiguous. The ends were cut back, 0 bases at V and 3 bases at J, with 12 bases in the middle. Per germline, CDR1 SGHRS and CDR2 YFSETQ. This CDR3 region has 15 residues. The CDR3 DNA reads TGCGCCAGCAGCTTGGACGGGGTCGGGGACACTGAAGCTTTCTTT. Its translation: CASSLDGVGDTEAFF.

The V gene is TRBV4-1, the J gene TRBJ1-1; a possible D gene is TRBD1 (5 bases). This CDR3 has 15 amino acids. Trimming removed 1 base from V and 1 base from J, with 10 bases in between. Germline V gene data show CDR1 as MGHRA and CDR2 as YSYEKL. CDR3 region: CASSQGGLSNTEAFF. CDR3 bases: TGCGCCAGCAGCCAAGGGGGACTCTCGAACACTGAAGCTTTCTTT.

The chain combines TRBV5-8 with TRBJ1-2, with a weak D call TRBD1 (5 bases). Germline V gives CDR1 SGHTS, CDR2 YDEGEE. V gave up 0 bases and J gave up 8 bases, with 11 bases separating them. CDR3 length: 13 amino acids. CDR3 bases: TGTGCCAGCAGCTTGGACAGGAACGGCGGCTACACCTTC. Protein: CASSLDRNGGYTF.

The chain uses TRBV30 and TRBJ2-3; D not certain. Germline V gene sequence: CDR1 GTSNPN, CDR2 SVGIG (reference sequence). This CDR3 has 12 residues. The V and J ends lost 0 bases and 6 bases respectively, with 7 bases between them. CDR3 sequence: CAWSVLGDTQYF. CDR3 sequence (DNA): TGTGCCTGGAGTGTCCTCGGGGATACGCAGTATTTT.

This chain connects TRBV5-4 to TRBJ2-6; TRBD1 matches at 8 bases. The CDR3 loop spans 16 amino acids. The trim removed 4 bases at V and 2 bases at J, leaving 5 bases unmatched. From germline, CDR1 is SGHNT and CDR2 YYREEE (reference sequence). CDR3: CASSGQGRTGANVLTF. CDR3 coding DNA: TGTGCCAGCAGCGGACAGGGTAGGACTGGGGCCAACGTCCTGACTTTC.

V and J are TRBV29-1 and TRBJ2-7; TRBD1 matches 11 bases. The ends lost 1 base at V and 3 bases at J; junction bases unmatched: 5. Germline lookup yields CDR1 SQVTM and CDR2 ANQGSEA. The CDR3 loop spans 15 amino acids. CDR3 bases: TGCAGCGTTGAAGGACGGACAGGGGGCATCTACGAGCAGTACTTC. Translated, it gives CSVEGRTGGIYEQYF.

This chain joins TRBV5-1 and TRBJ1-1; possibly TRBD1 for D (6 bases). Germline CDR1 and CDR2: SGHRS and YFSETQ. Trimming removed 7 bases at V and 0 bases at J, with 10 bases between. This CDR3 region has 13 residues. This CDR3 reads CASFGTLNTEAFF. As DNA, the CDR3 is TGCGCCAGCTTCGGGACACTGAACACTGAAGCTTTCTTT.

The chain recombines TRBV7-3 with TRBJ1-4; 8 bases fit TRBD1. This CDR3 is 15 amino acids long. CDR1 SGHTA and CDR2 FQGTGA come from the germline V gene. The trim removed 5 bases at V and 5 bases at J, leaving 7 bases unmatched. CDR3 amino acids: CASSGPTGVNEKLFF. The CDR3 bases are TGTGCCAGCAGCGGACCGACAGGGGTAAATGAAAAACTGTTTTTT.

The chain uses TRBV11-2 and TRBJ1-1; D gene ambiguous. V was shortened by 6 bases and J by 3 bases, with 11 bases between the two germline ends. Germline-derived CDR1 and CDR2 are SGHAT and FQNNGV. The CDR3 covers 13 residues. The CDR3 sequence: CASRVGGDTEAFF. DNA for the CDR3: TGTGCCAGCAGGGTCGGAGGTGACACTGAAGCTTTCTTT.

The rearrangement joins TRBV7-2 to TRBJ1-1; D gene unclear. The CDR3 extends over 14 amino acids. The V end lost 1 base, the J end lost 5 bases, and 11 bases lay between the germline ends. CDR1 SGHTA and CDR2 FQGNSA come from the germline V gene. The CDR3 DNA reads TGTGCCAGCAGCTTAGAACGGGGTCGGACTGAAGCTTTCTTT. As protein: CASSLERGRTEAFF.